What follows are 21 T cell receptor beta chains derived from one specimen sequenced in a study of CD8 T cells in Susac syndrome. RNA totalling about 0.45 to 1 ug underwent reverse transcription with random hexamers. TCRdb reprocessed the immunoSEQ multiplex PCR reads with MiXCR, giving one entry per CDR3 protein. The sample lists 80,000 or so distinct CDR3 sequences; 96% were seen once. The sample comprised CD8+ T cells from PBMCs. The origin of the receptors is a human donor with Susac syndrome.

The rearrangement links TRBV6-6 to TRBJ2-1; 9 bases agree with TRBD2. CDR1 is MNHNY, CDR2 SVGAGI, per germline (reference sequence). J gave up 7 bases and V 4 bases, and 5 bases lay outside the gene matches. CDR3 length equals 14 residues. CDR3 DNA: TGTGCCAGCAGTTCCCTGGCGGGAGGGAATGAGCAGTTCTTC. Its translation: CASSSLAGGNEQFF.

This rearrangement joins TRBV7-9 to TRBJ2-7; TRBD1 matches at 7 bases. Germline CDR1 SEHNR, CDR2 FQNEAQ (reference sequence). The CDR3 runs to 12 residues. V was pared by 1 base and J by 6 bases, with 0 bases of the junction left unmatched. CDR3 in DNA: TGTGCCAGCAGCTTAGACAGGGGCGAGCAGTACGTC. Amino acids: CASSLDRGEQYV.

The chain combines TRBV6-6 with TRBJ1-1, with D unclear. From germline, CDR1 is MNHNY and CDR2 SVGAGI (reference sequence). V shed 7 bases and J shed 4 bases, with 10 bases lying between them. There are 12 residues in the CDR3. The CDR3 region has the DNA TGTGCCAGCACCCTGACGGGCACTGAAGCTTTCTTT. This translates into CASTLTGTEAFF.

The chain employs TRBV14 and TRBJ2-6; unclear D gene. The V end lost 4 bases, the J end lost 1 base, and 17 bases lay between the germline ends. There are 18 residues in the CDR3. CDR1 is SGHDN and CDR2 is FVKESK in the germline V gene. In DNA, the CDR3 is TGTGCCAGCAGCCCCCGGGCCAGCCTCGGATCTGGGGCCAACGTCCTGACTTTC. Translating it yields CASSPRASLGSGANVLTF.

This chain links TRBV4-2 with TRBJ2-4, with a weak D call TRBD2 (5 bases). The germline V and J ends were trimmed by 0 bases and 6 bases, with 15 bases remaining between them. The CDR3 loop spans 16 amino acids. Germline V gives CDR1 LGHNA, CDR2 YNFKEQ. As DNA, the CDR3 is TGTGCCAGCAGCCAAGATTGGGAGCTAGCTCCAAACATTCAGTACTTC. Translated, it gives CASSQDWELAPNIQYF.

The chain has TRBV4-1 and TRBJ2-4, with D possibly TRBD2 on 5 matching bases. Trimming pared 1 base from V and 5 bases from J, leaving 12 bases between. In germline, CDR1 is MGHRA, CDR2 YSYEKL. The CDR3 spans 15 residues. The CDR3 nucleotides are TGCGCCAGCAGCCAAGTCGGCTTGCGGGAAAACATTCAGTACTTC. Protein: CASSQVGLRENIQYF.

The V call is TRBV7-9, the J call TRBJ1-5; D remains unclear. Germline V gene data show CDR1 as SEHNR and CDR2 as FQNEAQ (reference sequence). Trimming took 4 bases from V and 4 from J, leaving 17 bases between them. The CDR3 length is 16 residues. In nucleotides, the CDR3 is TGTGCCAGCAGCTCAAGCGCAGATGGACCTAATCAGCCCCAGCATTTT. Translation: CASSSSADGPNQPQHF.

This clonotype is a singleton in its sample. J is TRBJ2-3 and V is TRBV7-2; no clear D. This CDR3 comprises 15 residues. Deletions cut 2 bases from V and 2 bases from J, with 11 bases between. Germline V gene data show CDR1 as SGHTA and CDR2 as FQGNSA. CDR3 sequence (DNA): TGTGCCAGCAGCTTAATAGAAAAGATCACAGATACGCAGTATTTT. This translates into CASSLIEKITDTQYF.

In DNA, the CDR3 is TGCAGTGCTAGAGATCGCGAAGGGTTGACAGATACGCAGTATTTT. Amino acid sequence: CSARDREGLTDTQYF. The chain has TRBV20-1 and TRBJ2-3; unclear D gene. CDR1 DFQATT and CDR2 SNEGSKA come from the germline V gene (reference sequence). The CDR3 is 15 amino acids. Between the trimmed V and J ends, which lost 0 bases and 3 bases, there was a span of 13 bases.

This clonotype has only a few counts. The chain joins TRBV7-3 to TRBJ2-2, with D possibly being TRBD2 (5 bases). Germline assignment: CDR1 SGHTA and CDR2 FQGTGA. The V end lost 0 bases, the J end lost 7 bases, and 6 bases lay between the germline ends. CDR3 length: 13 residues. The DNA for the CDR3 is TGTGCCAGCAGCTTAACCGGGGTCGGGGAGCTGTTTTTT. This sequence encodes CASSLTGVGELFF.

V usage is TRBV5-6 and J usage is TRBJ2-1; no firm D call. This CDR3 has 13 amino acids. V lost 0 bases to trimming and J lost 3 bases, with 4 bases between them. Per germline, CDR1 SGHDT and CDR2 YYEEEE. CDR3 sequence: CASSLELYNEQFF. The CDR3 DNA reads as TGTGCCAGCAGCTTGGAGCTCTACAATGAGCAGTTCTTC.

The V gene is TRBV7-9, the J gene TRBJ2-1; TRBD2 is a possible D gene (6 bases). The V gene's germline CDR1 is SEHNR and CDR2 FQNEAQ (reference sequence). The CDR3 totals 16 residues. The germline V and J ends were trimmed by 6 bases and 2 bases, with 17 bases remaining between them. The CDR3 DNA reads TGTGCCAGCAGTCCCGGGACTCCCTGGGCCTACAATGAGCAGTTCTTC. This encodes CASSPGTPWAYNEQFF.

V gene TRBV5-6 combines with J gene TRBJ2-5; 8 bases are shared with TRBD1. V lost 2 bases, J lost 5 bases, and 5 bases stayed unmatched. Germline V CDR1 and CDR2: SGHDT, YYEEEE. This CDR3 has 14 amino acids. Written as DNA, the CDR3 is TGTGCCAGCAGCTTTCAGGGGGCGGTGGAGACCCAGTACTTC. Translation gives CASSFQGAVETQYF.

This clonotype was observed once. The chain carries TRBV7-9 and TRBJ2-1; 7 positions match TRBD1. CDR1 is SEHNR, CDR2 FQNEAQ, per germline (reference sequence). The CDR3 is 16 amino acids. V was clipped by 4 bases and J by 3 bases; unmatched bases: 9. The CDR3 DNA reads TGTGCCAGCAGCTCCCTAAGACAGGGAGTCTACAATGAGCAGTTCTTC. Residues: CASSSLRQGVYNEQFF.

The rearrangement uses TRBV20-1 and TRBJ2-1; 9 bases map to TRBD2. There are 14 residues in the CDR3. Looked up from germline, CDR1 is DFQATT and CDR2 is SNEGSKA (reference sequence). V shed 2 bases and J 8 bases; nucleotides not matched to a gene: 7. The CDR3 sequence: CSARHSGSPHEQFF. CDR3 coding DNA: TGCAGTGCTAGACATAGCGGGAGCCCCCATGAGCAGTTCTTC.

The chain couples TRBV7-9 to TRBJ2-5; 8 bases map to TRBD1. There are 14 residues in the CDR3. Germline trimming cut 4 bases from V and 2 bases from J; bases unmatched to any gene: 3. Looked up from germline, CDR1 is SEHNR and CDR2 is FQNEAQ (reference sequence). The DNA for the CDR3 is TGTGCCAGCAGCTCCGGGACAGGTCAAGAGACCCAGTACTTC. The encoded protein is CASSSGTGQETQYF.

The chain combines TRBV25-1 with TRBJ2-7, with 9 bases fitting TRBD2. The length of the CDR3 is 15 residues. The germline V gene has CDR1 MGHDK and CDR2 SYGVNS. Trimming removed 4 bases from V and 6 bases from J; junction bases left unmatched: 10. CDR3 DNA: TGTGCCAGCAGTGCGTTAGCGGGAGAGGTCGGCGAGCAGTACTTC. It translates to CASSALAGEVGEQYF.

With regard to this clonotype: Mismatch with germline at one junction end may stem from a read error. CDR3 nucleotide sequence: TGTGCCACCAGTTCGGGGGGACAGGGACCATACGAGCAGTACTTC. It yields the protein CATSSGGQGPYEQYF. This rearrangement joins TRBV6-6 to TRBJ2-7, with 9 bases fitting TRBD1. Germline lookup yields CDR1 MNHNY and CDR2 SVGAGI (reference sequence). The CDR3 is 15 residues long.

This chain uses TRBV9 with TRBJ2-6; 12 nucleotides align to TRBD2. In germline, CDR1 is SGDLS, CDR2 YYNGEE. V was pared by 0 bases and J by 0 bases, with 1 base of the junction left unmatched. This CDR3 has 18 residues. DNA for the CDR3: TGTGCCAGCAGCGTAGGACTAGCGGGGGCCTCTGGGGCCAACGTCCTGACTTTC. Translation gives CASSVGLAGASGANVLTF.

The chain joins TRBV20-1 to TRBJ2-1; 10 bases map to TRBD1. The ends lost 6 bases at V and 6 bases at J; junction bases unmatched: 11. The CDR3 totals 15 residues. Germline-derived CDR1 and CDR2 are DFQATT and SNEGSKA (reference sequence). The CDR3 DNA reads TGCAGTGCGCAACCGGGACAGGGGCGGGTCAATGAGCAGTTCTTC. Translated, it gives CSAQPGQGRVNEQFF.

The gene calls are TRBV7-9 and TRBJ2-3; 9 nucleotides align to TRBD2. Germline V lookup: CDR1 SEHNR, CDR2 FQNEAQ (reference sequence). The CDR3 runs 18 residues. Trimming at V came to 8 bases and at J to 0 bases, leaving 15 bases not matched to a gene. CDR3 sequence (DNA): TGTGCCAGCGGGCCCCGACTAGCGGCTGATCCTAGCACAGATACGCAGTATTTT. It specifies CASGPRLAADPSTDTQYF.